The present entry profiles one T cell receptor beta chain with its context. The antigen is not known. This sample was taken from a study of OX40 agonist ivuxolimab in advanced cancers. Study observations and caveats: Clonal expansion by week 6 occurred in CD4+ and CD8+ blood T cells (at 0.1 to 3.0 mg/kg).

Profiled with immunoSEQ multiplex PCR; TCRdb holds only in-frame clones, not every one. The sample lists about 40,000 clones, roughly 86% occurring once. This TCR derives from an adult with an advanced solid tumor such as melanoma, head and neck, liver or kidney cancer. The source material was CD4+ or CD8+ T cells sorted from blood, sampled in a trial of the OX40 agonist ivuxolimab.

The CDR3 loop reads CASSPTTGGAYEQYF. CDR3 nucleotide sequence: TGTGCCAGCAGTCCTACTACAGGGGGAGCCTACGAGCAGTACTTC. The V call is TRBV6-5, the J call TRBJ2-7; TRBD1 aligns across 8 bases. CDR3 size: 15 residues. After removal of 5 bases from V and 2 bases from J, the junction contained 8 bases not matched to a gene. Germline V gives CDR1 MNHEY, CDR2 SVGAGI.